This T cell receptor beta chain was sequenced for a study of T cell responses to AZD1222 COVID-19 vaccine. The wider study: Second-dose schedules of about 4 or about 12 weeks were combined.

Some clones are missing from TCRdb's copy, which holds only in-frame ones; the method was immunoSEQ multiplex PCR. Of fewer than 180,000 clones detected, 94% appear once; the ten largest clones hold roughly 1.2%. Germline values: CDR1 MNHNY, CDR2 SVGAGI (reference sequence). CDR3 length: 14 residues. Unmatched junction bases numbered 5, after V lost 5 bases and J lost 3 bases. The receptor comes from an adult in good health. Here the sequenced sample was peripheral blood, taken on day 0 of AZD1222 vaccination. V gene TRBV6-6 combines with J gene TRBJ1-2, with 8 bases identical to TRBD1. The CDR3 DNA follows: TGTGCCAGCAGTAATGGACAGGGAGACTATGGCTACACCTTC. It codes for CASSNGQGDYGYTF.